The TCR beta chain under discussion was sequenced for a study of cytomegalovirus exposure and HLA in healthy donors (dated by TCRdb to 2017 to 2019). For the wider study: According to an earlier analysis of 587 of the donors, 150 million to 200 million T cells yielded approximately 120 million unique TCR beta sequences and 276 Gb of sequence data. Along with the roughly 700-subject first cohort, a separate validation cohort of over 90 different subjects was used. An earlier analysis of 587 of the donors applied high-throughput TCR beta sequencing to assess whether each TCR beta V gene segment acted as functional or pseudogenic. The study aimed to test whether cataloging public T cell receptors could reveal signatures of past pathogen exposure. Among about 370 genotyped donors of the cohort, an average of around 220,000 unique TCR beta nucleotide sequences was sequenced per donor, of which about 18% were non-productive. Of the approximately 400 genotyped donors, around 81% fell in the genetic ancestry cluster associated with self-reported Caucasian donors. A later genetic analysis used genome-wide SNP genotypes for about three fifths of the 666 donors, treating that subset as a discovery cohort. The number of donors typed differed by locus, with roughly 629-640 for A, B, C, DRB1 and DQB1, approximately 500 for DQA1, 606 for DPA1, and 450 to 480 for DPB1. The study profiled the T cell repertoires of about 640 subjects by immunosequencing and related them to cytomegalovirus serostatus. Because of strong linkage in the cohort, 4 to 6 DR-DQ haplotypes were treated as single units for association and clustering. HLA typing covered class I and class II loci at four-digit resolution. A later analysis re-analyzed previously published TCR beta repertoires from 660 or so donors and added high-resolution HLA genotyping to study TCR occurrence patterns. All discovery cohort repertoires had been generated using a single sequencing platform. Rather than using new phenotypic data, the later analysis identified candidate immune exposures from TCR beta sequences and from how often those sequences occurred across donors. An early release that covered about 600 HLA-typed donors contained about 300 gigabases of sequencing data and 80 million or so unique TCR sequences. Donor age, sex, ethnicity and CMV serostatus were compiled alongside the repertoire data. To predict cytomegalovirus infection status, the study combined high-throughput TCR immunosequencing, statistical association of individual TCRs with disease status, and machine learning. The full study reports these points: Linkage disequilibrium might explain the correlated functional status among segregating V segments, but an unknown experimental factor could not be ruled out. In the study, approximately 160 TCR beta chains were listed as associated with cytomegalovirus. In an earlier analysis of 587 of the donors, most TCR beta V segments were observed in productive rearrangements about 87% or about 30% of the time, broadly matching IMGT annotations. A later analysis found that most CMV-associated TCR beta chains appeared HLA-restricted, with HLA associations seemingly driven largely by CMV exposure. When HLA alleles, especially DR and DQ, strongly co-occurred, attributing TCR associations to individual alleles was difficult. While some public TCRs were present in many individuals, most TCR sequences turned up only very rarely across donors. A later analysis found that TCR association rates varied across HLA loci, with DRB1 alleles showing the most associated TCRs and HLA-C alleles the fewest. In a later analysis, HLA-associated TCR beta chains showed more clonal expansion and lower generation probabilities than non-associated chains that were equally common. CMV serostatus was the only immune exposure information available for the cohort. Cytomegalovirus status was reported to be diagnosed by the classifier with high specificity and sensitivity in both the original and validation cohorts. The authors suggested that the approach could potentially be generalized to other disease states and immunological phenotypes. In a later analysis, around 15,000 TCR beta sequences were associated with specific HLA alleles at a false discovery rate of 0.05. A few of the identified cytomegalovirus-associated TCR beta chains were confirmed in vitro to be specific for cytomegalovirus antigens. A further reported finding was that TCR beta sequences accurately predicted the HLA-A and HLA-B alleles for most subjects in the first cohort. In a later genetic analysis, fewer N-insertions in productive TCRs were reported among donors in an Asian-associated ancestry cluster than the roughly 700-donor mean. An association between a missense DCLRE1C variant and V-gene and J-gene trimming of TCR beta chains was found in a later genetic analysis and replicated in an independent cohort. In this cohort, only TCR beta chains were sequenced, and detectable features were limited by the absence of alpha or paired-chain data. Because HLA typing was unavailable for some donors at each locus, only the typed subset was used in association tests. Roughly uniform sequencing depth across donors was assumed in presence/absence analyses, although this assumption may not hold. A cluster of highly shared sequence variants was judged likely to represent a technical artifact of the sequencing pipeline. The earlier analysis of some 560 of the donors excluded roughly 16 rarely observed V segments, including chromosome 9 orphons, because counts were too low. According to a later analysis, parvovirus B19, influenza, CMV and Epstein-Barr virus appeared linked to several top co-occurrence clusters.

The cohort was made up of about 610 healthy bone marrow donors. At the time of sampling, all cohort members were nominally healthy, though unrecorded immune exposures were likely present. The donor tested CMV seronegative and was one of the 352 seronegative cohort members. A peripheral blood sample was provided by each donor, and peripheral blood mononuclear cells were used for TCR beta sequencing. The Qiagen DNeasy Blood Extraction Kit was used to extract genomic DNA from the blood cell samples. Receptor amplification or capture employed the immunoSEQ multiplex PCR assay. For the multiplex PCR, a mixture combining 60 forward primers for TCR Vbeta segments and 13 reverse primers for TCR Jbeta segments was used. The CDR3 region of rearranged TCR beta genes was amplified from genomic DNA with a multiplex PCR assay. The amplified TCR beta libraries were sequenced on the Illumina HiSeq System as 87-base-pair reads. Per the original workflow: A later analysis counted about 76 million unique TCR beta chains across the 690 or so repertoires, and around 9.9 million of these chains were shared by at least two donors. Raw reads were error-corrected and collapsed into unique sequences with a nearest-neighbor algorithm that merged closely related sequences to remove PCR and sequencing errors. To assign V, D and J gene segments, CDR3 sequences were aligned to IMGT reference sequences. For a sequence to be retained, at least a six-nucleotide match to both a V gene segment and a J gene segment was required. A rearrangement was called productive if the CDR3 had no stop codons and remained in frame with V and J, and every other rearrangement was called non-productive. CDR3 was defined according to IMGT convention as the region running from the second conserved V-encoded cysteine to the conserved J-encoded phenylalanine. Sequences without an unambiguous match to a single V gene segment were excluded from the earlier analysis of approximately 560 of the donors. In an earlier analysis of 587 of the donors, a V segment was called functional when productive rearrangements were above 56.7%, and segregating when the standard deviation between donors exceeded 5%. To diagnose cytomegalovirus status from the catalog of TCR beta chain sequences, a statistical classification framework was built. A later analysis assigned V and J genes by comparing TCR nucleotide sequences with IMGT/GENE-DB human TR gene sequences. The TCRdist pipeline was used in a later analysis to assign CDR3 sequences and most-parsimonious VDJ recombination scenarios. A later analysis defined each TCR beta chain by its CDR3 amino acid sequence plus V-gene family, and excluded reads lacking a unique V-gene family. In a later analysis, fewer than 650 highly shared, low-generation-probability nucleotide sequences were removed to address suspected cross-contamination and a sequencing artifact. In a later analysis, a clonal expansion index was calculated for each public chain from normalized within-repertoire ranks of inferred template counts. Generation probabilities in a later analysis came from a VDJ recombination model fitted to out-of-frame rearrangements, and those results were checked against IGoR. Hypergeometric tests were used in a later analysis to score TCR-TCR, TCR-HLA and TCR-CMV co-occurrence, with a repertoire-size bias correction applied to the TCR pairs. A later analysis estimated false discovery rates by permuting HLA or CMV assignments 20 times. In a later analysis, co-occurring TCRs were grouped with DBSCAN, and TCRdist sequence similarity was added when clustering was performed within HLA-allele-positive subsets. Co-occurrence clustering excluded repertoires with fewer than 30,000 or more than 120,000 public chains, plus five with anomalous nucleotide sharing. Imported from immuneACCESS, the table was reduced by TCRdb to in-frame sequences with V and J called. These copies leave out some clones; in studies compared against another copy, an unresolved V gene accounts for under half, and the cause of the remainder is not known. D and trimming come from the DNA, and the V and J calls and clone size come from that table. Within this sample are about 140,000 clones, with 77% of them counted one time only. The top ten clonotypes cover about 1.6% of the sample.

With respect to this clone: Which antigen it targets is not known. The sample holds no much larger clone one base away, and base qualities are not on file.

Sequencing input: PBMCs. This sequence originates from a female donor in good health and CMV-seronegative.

The CDR3 amino acid sequence is: CASSYGGAAGEETQYF. The DNA sequence reads TGTGCCAGCAGTTACGGGGGGGCGGCCGGGGAAGAGACCCAGTACTTC. The chain links TRBV6-6 with TRBJ2-5; TRBD2 could be the D gene, as 7 bases match. The junction carries 16 bases between V and J, which are trimmed by 2 bases and 3 bases respectively. According to the germline V gene (reference sequence), CDR1 reads MNHNY and CDR2 reads SVGAGI. Inclusive of the bounding cysteine and phenylalanine, the CDR3 is 16 residues long. Kept here is only the CDR3 DNA, which spans 48 bases and is read in frame from base 1.